This TCR beta chain comes out of a study of T cell responses to AZD1222 COVID-19 vaccine. This CDR3 is built from 14 residues. The V end lost 4 bases, the J end lost 1 base, and 9 bases lay between the germline ends. Germline V gene sequence: CDR1 SGHRS, CDR2 YFSETQ. Here immunoSEQ multiplex PCR was the method, and the copy in TCRdb shows in-frame clones only, minus some. In the table there are over 75,000 clones, roughly 89% of which are singletons. This clone was seen a single time. The genes are TRBV5-1 and TRBJ2-1; weak D call: TRBD1 (6 bases). The input for sequencing was peripheral blood, taken on day 0 of AZD1222 vaccination. The TCR was taken from an adult in good health. The CDR3 DNA follows: TGCGCCAGCAGCCGACAGGAATCCTACAATGAGCAGTTCTTC. It codes for CASSRQESYNEQFF. The full variable domain, rest sourced from reference TRBV5-1 and TRBJ2-1, is KAGVTQTPRYLIKTRGQQVTLSCSPISGHRSVSWYQQTPGQGLQFLFEYFSETQRNKGNFPGRFSGRQFSNSRSEMNVSTLELGDSALYLCASSRQESYNEQFFGPGTRLTVL.